These 20 T cell receptor beta chains share one sample of origin, sequenced in a study of cytomegalovirus exposure and HLA in healthy donors. PCR employed 60 Vbeta and 13 Jbeta primers. Clones were read by immunoSEQ multiplex PCR, and TCRdb kept only the in-frame ones, dropping some. The table has roughly 100,000 clones, about 76% seen once. The specimen sequenced was PBMCs. The receptors stem from a woman in her thirties or forties in good health and CMV-seronegative.

The chain uses TRBV7-2 and TRBJ1-2; D may be TRBD1 (5 bases). This CDR3 has 14 residues. Trimming removed 1 base from V and 2 bases from J, with 8 bases in between. The germline gives CDR1 SGHTA, CDR2 FQGNSA. The chain's CDR3 is CASSLERGNYGYTF. In DNA, the CDR3 is TGTGCCAGCAGCTTAGAAAGGGGCAACTATGGCTACACCTTC.

The rearrangement joins TRBV5-1 to TRBJ1-4, with 8 bases aligning to TRBD1. This CDR3 is 17 amino acids long. Germline CDR1 reads SGHRS; CDR2 reads YFSETQ. With 0 bases clipped from V and 3 bases from J, the junction kept 7 bases outside the gene matches. The CDR3 protein is CASSLAPGQGSNEKLFF. The CDR3 DNA is TGCGCCAGCAGCTTGGCCCCTGGACAGGGATCTAATGAAAAACTGTTTTTT.

CDR3 DNA sequence: TGTGCCAGCAGCATCACGGGAATACCGGATTCACCCCTCCACTTT. Its translation is CASSITGIPDSPLHF. This rearrangement joins TRBV6-1 to TRBJ1-6; no definite D call. Germline CDR1 MNHNS, CDR2 SASEGT. The V end was cut by 6 bases, the J end by 8 bases, with 17 bases between. This CDR3 spans 15 amino acids.

V is TRBV5-1 and J is TRBJ1-1, with 9 bases fitting TRBD1. The germline V gene encodes CDR1 SGHRS and CDR2 YFSETQ. The CDR3 is 13 residues long. V dropped 8 bases and J dropped 6; count of bases not matched to a gene: 8. CDR3 sequence (DNA): TGCGCCAGTACGGGGACAGGGTTTGCTGAAGCTTTCTTT. Translated: CASTGTGFAEAFF.

The V call is TRBV18, the J call TRBJ2-1; TRBD2 is a possible D gene (6 bases). Trimming removed 4 bases at V and 6 bases at J, with 13 bases between. Germline CDR1 and CDR2: KGHSH and LQKENI. This CDR3 contains 14 residues. Here the CDR3 DNA reads TGTGCCAGCTCACGGCCGGGACTTTCCAATGAGCAGTTCTTC. Translated, it gives CASSRPGLSNEQFF.

This clone was seen more than once but under ten times. The CDR3 is CASQRRPGRTEAFF. The CDR3 DNA is TGTGCTAGCCAACGACGGCCGGGTCGTACTGAAGCTTTCTTT. The V gene is TRBV12-5, the J gene TRBJ1-1, with D unclear. Trimming pared 9 bases from V and 5 bases from J, leaving 19 bases between. Germline V CDR1 and CDR2: LGHNT, FRNRAP. The CDR3 is made up of 14 amino acids.

This clone was seen a single time. In nucleotides, the CDR3 is TGTGCCAGCAGCTTTCGCGGGGGGGGCATGTTGAGTAATACGCAGTATTTT. This codes for CASSFRGGGMLSNTQYF. This chain joins TRBV11-2 and TRBJ2-3; TRBD2 matches at 9 bases. The CDR3 sequence is 17 residues long. Trimming removed 3 bases from V and 7 bases from J; junction bases left unmatched: 14. Germline V CDR1 and CDR2: SGHAT, FQNNGV.

The V call is TRBV6-5, the J call TRBJ1-2, with 7 positions matching TRBD1. The V segment lost 5 bases and the J segment 8 bases; nucleotides outside the gene matches: 11. The CDR3 covers 14 residues. CDR1 and CDR2 (germline): MNHEY, SVGAGI. In DNA, the CDR3 is TGTGCCAGCAGTGCCCACCAACAGGGGACGGGCTACACCTTC. Its protein is CASSAHQQGTGYTF.

This sequence joins TRBV5-1 and TRBJ1-1; possibly TRBD1 for D (5 bases). This CDR3 is built from 13 residues. Germline CDR1 and CDR2: SGHRS and YFSETQ. The V gene lost 2 bases and the J gene lost 2 bases, with 7 bases spanning the gap. The CDR3 region is CASSFGTNTEAFF. The DNA of the CDR3 is TGCGCCAGCAGCTTCGGGACTAACACTGAAGCTTTCTTT.

The chain links TRBV5-1 to TRBJ2-2; 7 nucleotides match TRBD1. The CDR3 extends over 14 amino acids. The germline CDR1 and CDR2 sequences are SGHRS and YFSETQ. V lost 4 bases, J lost 4 bases, and 4 bases stayed unmatched. The CDR3 nucleotides are TGCGCCAGCAGCCCGACAGGGATCACCGGGGAGCTGTTTTTT. Translating gives CASSPTGITGELFF.

This clone was observed once. V is TRBV10-3 and J is TRBJ2-3, with D uncertain. The ends were cut back, 3 bases at V and 2 bases at J, with 9 bases in the middle. The CDR3 contains 14 residues. CDR1 and CDR2 (germline): ENHRY, SYGVKD. CDR3 in amino acids: CAISDSANTDTQYF. DNA of the CDR3: TGTGCCATCAGTGATTCAGCGAACACAGATACGCAGTATTTT.

This clone has a single count. The chain joins TRBV6-6 to TRBJ1-1, with 7 bases fitting TRBD1. CDR1 is MNHNY and CDR2 is SVGAGI in the germline V gene (reference sequence). The junction had 5 bases not matched to a gene; V was cut back by 0 bases and J by 4 bases. The CDR3 sequence is 15 residues long. The CDR3 region is CASSYSAPGGTEAFF. CDR3 sequence (DNA): TGTGCCAGCAGTTACTCGGCTCCAGGGGGCACTGAAGCTTTCTTT.

The V gene is TRBV6-1, the J gene TRBJ2-1; 8 bases map to TRBD2. The CDR3 is made up of 14 amino acids. In germline, CDR1 is MNHNS, CDR2 SASEGT. The V and J ends lost 7 bases and 7 bases, in that order; junction bases with no gene match: 9. CDR3 in DNA: TGTGCCAGCAAGGGGTTTCCGGGGGGGAATGAGCAGTTCTTC. Translation: CASKGFPGGNEQFF.

This clone was recorded only once. V is TRBV5-1 and J is TRBJ2-2, with TRBD2 as a possible D gene (5 bases). Trimming stripped 0 bases from V and 7 bases from J, with 16 bases between. The CDR3 runs to 16 residues. Germline assignment: CDR1 SGHRS and CDR2 YFSETQ. CDR3 protein: CASSLGWAGGGGELFF. The CDR3 DNA follows: TGCGCCAGCAGCTTGGGTTGGGCAGGAGGAGGCGGGGAGCTGTTTTTT.

The V call is TRBV6-4, the J call TRBJ1-1; a possible D gene is TRBD1 (6 bases). Per the germline V gene, CDR1 is MRHNA and CDR2 is SNTAGT. Trimming cost V 5 bases and J 3 bases, with 10 bases left between them. This CDR3 is built from 13 residues. This CDR3 reads CASSTGWHTEAFF. CDR3 in DNA: TGTGCCAGCAGTACAGGGTGGCACACTGAAGCTTTCTTT.

The chain has TRBV6-5 and TRBJ1-1; a weak D match, TRBD1 (5 bases). V lost 10 bases, J lost 8 bases, and 23 bases lay in between. The CDR3 loop spans 14 amino acids. Germline CDR1 and CDR2: MNHEY and SVGAGI. CDR3 region: CATLQPYSGLEAFF. CDR3 DNA: TGTGCCACCCTCCAGCCTTATTCAGGGCTCGAAGCTTTCTTT.

In DNA, the CDR3 is TGTGCCAGCAGCACCTACTCTCACAGGGGCTCGTGGATTGAAGCTTTCTTT. Encoded protein: CASSTYSHRGSWIEAFF. The chain recombines TRBV21-1 with TRBJ1-1; no DNA check was done on the table's D call, TRBD1. TRBV21-1 is labeled a pseudogene. This CDR3 comprises 17 residues.

Regarding this clone: The conserved closing phenylalanine or tryptophan is absent in this CDR3, likely reflecting a read error. The rearrangement links TRBV5-1 to TRBJ2-3, with 8 bases matching TRBD2. This CDR3 spans 14 amino acids. CDR1 and CDR2 (germline): SGHRS, YFSETQ. The V gene end was trimmed by 3 bases and the J gene end by 5 bases; junction bases not matched to a gene: 5. CDR3: CASSSTAGGDTQYV. The CDR3 coding sequence is TGCGCCAGCAGCTCCACCGCGGGGGGAGATACGCAGTATGTT.

This clone was counted between two and nine times. The V gene is TRBV5-6, the J gene TRBJ1-2, with D possibly being TRBD1 (5 bases). The CDR3 is 13 residues long. Germline loops: CDR1 SGHDT, CDR2 YYEEEE. V lost 0 bases to trimming and J lost 8 bases, with 11 bases between them. CDR3 DNA sequence: TGTGCCAGCAGCTTGGACAGGTCCGTGGGCTACACCTTC. Its protein is CASSLDRSVGYTF.

The chain carries TRBV19 and TRBJ1-2, with 8 bases identical to TRBD1. The length of the CDR3 is 15 residues. After removal of 6 bases from V and 2 bases from J, the junction contained 8 bases not matched to a gene. The germline V gene has CDR1 LNHDA and CDR2 SQIVND (reference sequence). CDR3 residues: CASRKDRGLNYGYTF. The CDR3 DNA is TGTGCCAGTAGAAAAGACAGGGGCCTGAACTATGGCTACACCTTC.